A single sample gave rise to the 15 T cell receptor beta chains below, sequenced in a study of control samples from healthy donors and cancer patients. Using immunoSEQ multiplex PCR, the repertoire was profiled, and TCRdb retains in-frame clones only, with some absent. The sample table sets out about 190,000 clones. The sample taken for sequencing was blood. The source is a woman in her 30s in good health.

This sequence joins TRBV7-8 and TRBJ2-1; 7 bases are a match to TRBD2. Germline V gene sequence: CDR1 SGHVS, CDR2 FQNEAQ. The CDR3 runs to 18 residues. Germline trimming cut 4 bases from V and 3 bases from J; bases unmatched to any gene: 15. The CDR3 here is CASSSWGRGTTLYNEQFF. In DNA form, the CDR3 reads TGTGCCAGCAGCTCCTGGGGTCGCGGGACTACTCTCTACAATGAGCAGTTCTTC.

The V and J genes are TRBV18 and TRBJ1-1, with D uncertain. CDR3 length equals 11 residues. V lost 3 bases to trimming and J lost 8 bases, with 7 bases between them. The germline V gene encodes CDR1 KGHSH and CDR2 LQKENI. The CDR3 DNA reads TGTGCCAGCTCACCTGGGAGGGAAGCTTTCTTT. Translating gives CASSPGREAFF.

With respect to this clone: The same CDR3 also results from other DNA sequences found in this sample. The chain uses TRBV29-1 and TRBJ1-2, with 7 bases identical to TRBD1. Germline values: CDR1 SQVTM, CDR2 ANQGSEA. V lost 1 base to trimming and J lost 7 bases; unmatched junction nucleotides: 3. This CDR3 is built from 12 residues. This CDR3 reads CSVEGQGGGYTF. CDR3 coding DNA: TGCAGCGTTGAAGGACAGGGCGGTGGCTACACCTTC.

The gene calls are TRBV7-3 and TRBJ2-5; D ambiguous. The CDR3 contains 12 residues. V was trimmed by 5 bases and J by 5 bases, leaving 9 bases between them. Germline loops: CDR1 SGHTA, CDR2 FQGTGA. Here the CDR3 DNA reads TGTGCCAGCAGCCAACCCTCCGAGACCCAGTACTTC. It is translated as CASSQPSETQYF.

The chain employs TRBV7-9 and TRBJ1-2; 7 bases match TRBD1. Germline loops: CDR1 SEHNR, CDR2 FQNEAQ (reference sequence). This CDR3 has 14 amino acids. J was trimmed by 6 bases and V by 5 bases; bases with no gene match: 9. This CDR3 reads CASSELGTVDGYTF. CDR3 DNA: TGTGCCAGCAGCGAACTCGGGACAGTCGATGGCTACACCTTC.

The chain carries TRBV10-2 and TRBJ2-5, with 7 bases identical to TRBD2. Germline values: CDR1 WSHSY, CDR2 SAAADI. The ends lost 7 bases at V and 7 bases at J; junction bases unmatched: 9. The CDR3 sequence is 13 residues long. The CDR3 protein is CASKGIGGVTQYF. The CDR3 nucleotides read TGCGCCAGCAAAGGGATTGGGGGGGTGACCCAGTACTTC.

The chain employs TRBV2 and TRBJ1-5; no clear D gene. The germline gives CDR1 SNHLY, CDR2 FYNNEI. The CDR3 spans 13 residues. Between the trimmed V and J ends, which lost 3 bases and 7 bases, there was a span of 10 bases. The chain's CDR3 is CASSDPAEQPQHF. CDR3 in DNA: TGTGCCAGCAGTGACCCGGCGGAACAGCCCCAGCATTTT.

J is TRBJ1-5 and V is TRBV15; 9 nucleotides agree with TRBD1. Trimming took 3 bases from V and 7 from J; bases not matched to a gene: 10. This CDR3 is built from 16 residues. Germline V gene lookup returns CDR1 LNHNV and CDR2 YYDKDF (reference sequence). The CDR3 DNA is TGTGCCACCAGCAGGACCAGGACAGGGGTCGGCCAGCCCCAGCATTTT. Amino acid sequence: CATSRTRTGVGQPQHF. The complete variable domain, with remaining parts taken from reference TRBV15 and TRBJ1-5, reads DAMVIQNPRYQVTQFGKPVTLSCSQTLNHNVMYWYQQKSSQAPKLLFHYYDKDFNNEADTPDNFQSRRPNTSFCFLDIRSPGLGDTAMYLCATSRTRTGVGQPQHFGDGTRLSIL.

This chain connects TRBV28 to TRBJ1-1; no definite D call. Germline CDR1 and CDR2: MDHEN and SYDVKM. V lost 1 base, J lost 0 bases, and 6 bases lay in between. The CDR3 consists of 14 residues. CDR3 bases: TGTGCCAGCAGTTTATTCCGGATGAACACTGAAGCTTTCTTT. Translated, it gives CASSLFRMNTEAFF.

The chain carries TRBV6-5 and TRBJ2-7; no firm D call. Germline V gene data show CDR1 as MNHEY and CDR2 as SVGAGI. This CDR3 contains 12 residues. Trimming removed 5 bases from V and 3 bases from J, with 8 bases in between. CDR3 in amino acids: CASSPRGYEQYF. CDR3 bases: TGTGCCAGCAGTCCTCGAGGCTACGAGCAGTACTTC.

The chain uses TRBV7-9 and TRBJ1-2, with TRBD1 as a possible D gene (5 bases). CDR1 and CDR2 (germline): SEHNR, FQNEAQ (reference sequence). The CDR3 totals 13 residues. Trimming took 4 bases from V and 10 from J, leaving 16 bases between them. CDR3 loop: CASSSGTQGSYTF. The CDR3 DNA reads TGTGCCAGCAGCTCCGGGACGCAAGGCTCCTACACCTTC.

This chain links TRBV5-5 with TRBJ1-6; 11 bases map to TRBD1. Germline CDR1 is SGHKS and CDR2 is YYEKEE (reference sequence). The CDR3 is made up of 17 amino acids. The junction had 10 bases not matched to a gene; V was cut back by 3 bases and J by 8 bases. The CDR3 is CASSSNTGQGGYSPLHF. The CDR3 nucleotides are TGTGCCAGCAGCTCTAACACGGGACAGGGGGGATATTCACCCCTCCACTTT.

The J gene is TRBJ2-1, the V gene TRBV6-5; weak D call: TRBD2 (6 bases). V was pared by 6 bases and J by 6 bases, with 18 bases between. Germline V gives CDR1 MNHEY, CDR2 SVGAGI. The CDR3 covers 15 residues. CDR3 nucleotides: TGTGCCAGCAGGCAAACGGGGGAGCCCAGCAATGAGCAGTTCTTC. The encoded protein is CASRQTGEPSNEQFF.

The chain links TRBV10-1 to TRBJ2-1; D is unresolved. Germline CDR1 is WNHNN and CDR2 is SYGVQD (reference sequence). CDR3 length: 17 residues. V lost 0 bases, J lost 2 bases, and 14 bases lay in between. The CDR3 DNA sequence: TGCGCCAGCAGTGAGTCGATTAGTCGGCTTCCCTACAATGAGCAGTTCTTC. This sequence encodes CASSESISRLPYNEQFF.

This sequence joins TRBV27 and TRBJ2-1; D gene ambiguous. In germline, CDR1 is MNHEY, CDR2 SMNVEV (reference sequence). V was clipped by 3 bases and J by 2 bases, with 11 bases between them. The CDR3 extends over 15 amino acids. CDR3 loop: CASSFGSFTYNEQFF. For the CDR3, the DNA is TGTGCCAGCAGTTTTGGCAGCTTTACCTACAATGAGCAGTTCTTC.